The 18 T cell receptor beta chains below all came from one sample that was sequenced in a study of identical twins. In TCRdb, the 5' RACE reads were re-called with MiXCR into one record per CDR3 protein. The data hold about 690,000 distinct CDR3 sequences, with over 5% observed a single time. The sequenced sample consisted of naive T cells sorted from blood. All receptors derive from a man aged 18 to 29 in good health.

This chain joins TRBV29-1 and TRBJ2-5; TRBD2 matches 7 bases. J was trimmed by 2 bases and V by 6 bases; bases with no gene match: 15. CDR3 length equals 16 residues. Germline V gives CDR1 SQVTM, CDR2 ANQGSEA. The CDR3 DNA sequence: TGCAGCGTCTCGGGGCCCCTCTCGGGGGGTCAAGAGACCCAGTACTTC. Translating gives CSVSGPLSGGQETQYF.

In its sample, this clonotype was seen many times. The J gene is TRBJ2-1, the V gene TRBV9; possibly TRBD2 for D (5 bases). The V and J ends lost 0 bases and 0 bases respectively, with 7 bases between them. This CDR3 has 15 amino acids. In germline, CDR1 is SGDLS, CDR2 YYNGEE. CDR3 region: CASSVGAGSYNEQFF. The CDR3 nucleotides read TGTGCCAGCAGCGTAGGTGCGGGCTCCTACAATGAGCAGTTCTTC.

This clonotype was seen repeatedly, ten times or more. This chain uses TRBV6-1 with TRBJ1-4, with no clear D. Per germline, CDR1 MNHNS and CDR2 SASEGT. The CDR3 extends over 14 amino acids. V lost 7 bases to trimming and J lost 6 bases, with 15 bases between them. The CDR3 reads CASTRFLGYEKLFF. For the CDR3, the DNA is TGTGCCAGCACAAGATTTCTGGGTTATGAAAAACTGTTTTTT.

This clonotype was observed at least ten times. The chain joins TRBV12-3 or TRBV12-4 to TRBJ1-6; no definite D call. Trimming shortened V by 2 bases and J by 0 bases, and 5 bases separated the two germline ends. The CDR3 covers 15 residues. The CDR3 sequence: CASSLRGSYNSPLHF. DNA of the CDR3: TGTGCCAGCAGTTTAAGAGGCTCCTATAATTCACCCCTCCACTTT.

The chain employs TRBV5-5 and TRBJ2-1; tentatively, D is TRBD1 (5 bases). This CDR3 spans 15 amino acids. Trimming shortened V by 0 bases and J by 3 bases, and 10 bases separated the two germline ends. In germline, CDR1 is SGHKS, CDR2 YYEKEE (reference sequence). The CDR3 nucleotides are TGTGCCAGCAGCTTGGCGACAGTGAACTACAATGAGCAGTTCTTC. Protein sequence: CASSLATVNYNEQFF. The full variable domain, rest sourced from reference TRBV5-5 and TRBJ2-1, is DAGVTQSPTHLIKTRGQQVTLRCSPISGHKSVSWYQQVLGQGPQFIFQYYEKEERGRGNFPDRFSARQFPNYSSELNVNALLLGDSALYLCASSLATVNYNEQFFGPGTRLTVL.

This clonotype was detected many times. Sequence at one end of the junction differs from germline and may be a read error. V is TRBV20-1 and J is TRBJ1-1; 7 bases agree with TRBD1. The germline V gene has CDR1 DFQATT and CDR2 SNEGSKA (reference sequence). The CDR3 spans 14 residues. CDR3 bases: TGCAGTGCCAGAGCGGGACAGCTGAACACTGAAGCTTTCTTT. Encoded protein: CSARAGQLNTEAFF.

This clonotype occurred many times. This chain links TRBV20-1 with TRBJ1-6, with a weak D call TRBD1 (5 bases). Germline CDR1 DFQATT, CDR2 SNEGSKA (reference sequence). The CDR3 spans 14 residues. Trimming removed 5 bases at V and 7 bases at J, with 15 bases between. This CDR3 reads CSAEGGAVNSPLHF. In DNA, the CDR3 is TGCAGTGCTGAGGGAGGGGCCGTCAATTCACCCCTCCACTTT.

This clonotype has at least ten counts. The rearrangement uses TRBV30 and TRBJ2-7, with 9 bases lining up with TRBD1. Germline trimming cut 0 bases from V and 2 bases from J; bases unmatched to any gene: 2. The CDR3 covers 14 residues. Germline V lookup: CDR1 GTSNPN, CDR2 SVGIG (reference sequence). CDR3: CAWSVTGGPYEQYF. The CDR3 DNA is TGTGCCTGGAGTGTTACAGGGGGCCCCTACGAGCAGTACTTC.

This chain uses TRBV14 with TRBJ2-7; D gene ambiguous. The V gene's germline CDR1 is SGHDN and CDR2 FVKESK. The CDR3 length is 12 residues. The V gene lost 2 bases and the J gene lost 5 bases, with 7 bases spanning the gap. CDR3 sequence (DNA): TGTGCCAGCAGCCAATTTATCAACGAGCAGTACTTC. It codes for CASSQFINEQYF.

This chain links TRBV7-2 with TRBJ1-2; D possibly corresponds to TRBD1 (5 bases). Trimming took 2 bases from V and 7 from J, leaving 14 bases between them. This CDR3 spans 14 amino acids. Germline V CDR1 and CDR2: SGHTA, FQGNSA. The CDR3 here is CASSLSRGMVGYTF. The CDR3 nucleotides read TGTGCCAGCAGCTTATCCCGGGGGATGGTTGGCTACACCTTC.

The gene calls are TRBV13 and TRBJ2-7; D gene unclear. Trimming removed 2 bases at V and 5 bases at J, with 10 bases between. Germline CDR1 and CDR2: PRHDT and FYEKMQ (reference sequence). This CDR3 has 13 amino acids. CDR3 in amino acids: CASSLRRGDEQYF. The CDR3 DNA sequence: TGTGCCAGCAGCTTACGACGTGGGGACGAGCAGTACTTC.

This clonotype was seen repeatedly, ten times or more. J is TRBJ1-6 and V is TRBV27; 7 bases match TRBD1. V lost 6 bases to trimming and J lost 6 bases; unmatched junction nucleotides: 5. Looked up from germline, CDR1 is MNHEY and CDR2 is SMNVEV (reference sequence). The CDR3 sequence is 14 residues long. The CDR3 is CASRGGGFNSPLHF. The CDR3, as DNA: TGTGCCAGCAGAGGGGGCGGATTTAATTCACCCCTCCACTTT.

This clonotype was counted between two and nine times. V usage is TRBV5-1 and J usage is TRBJ2-7; possibly TRBD2 for D (6 bases). The V gene's germline CDR1 is SGHRS and CDR2 YFSETQ. The V and J ends lost 6 bases and 3 bases respectively, with 10 bases between them. The CDR3 covers 12 residues. CDR3 nucleotide sequence: TGCGCCAGCATCTCCGGGAGCTACGAGCAGTACTTC. Translated: CASISGSYEQYF.

J is TRBJ2-5 and V is TRBV10-3; D assignment may be TRBD1 or TRBD2 (5 bases each). The CDR3 spans 14 residues. Trimming pared 6 bases from V and 9 bases from J, leaving 20 bases between. Germline V gives CDR1 ENHRY, CDR2 SYGVKD. In nucleotides, the CDR3 is TGTGCCATCAGCGACGACTACTCCCGGGACGCCCAGTACTTC. Amino acid sequence: CAISDDYSRDAQYF.

In this sample, this clonotype turned up a few times. The rearrangement uses TRBV5-1 and TRBJ2-1; D unclear. From germline, CDR1 is SGHRS and CDR2 YFSETQ. The CDR3 totals 14 residues. Trimming removed 4 bases from V and 12 bases from J, with 20 bases in between. The CDR3 here is CASSPDVAQNGQFF. CDR3 nucleotide sequence: TGCGCCAGCAGCCCGGATGTAGCCCAAAACGGGCAGTTCTTC.

This clonotype was observed at least ten times. V is TRBV4-1 and J is TRBJ2-3, with no clear D. The CDR3 is 13 residues long. V was shortened by 0 bases and J by 8 bases, with 9 bases between the two germline ends. Germline V gene sequence: CDR1 MGHRA, CDR2 YSYEKL. The CDR3 loop is CASSQDPRFTQYF. The CDR3 region has the DNA TGCGCCAGCAGCCAAGACCCTAGATTTACGCAGTATTTT.

This clonotype was picked up many times. The gene calls are TRBV5-6 and TRBJ2-1, with D hard to call. Germline CDR1 reads SGHDT; CDR2 reads YYEEEE. The CDR3 has 13 amino acids. Trimming took off 0 bases at V and 9 bases at J, with 10 bases between the two ends. In DNA, the CDR3 is TGTGCCAGCAGCTTGGATAGTTCGGTTGAGCAGTTCTTC. It yields the protein CASSLDSSVEQFF.

This clonotype was observed many times. This rearrangement joins TRBV12-3 or TRBV12-4 to TRBJ2-1; a possible D gene is TRBD2 (6 bases). Trimming shortened V by 3 bases and J by 7 bases, and 16 bases separated the two germline ends. The CDR3 has 15 amino acids. CDR3 region: CASSFGAGNLNEQFF. The CDR3 region has the DNA TGTGCCAGCAGTTTCGGCGCGGGAAATCTTAATGAGCAGTTCTTC.